Many counts were recorded for the clone carrying this TCR beta chain. Its antigen is undetermined. Germline V lookup: CDR1 DFQATT, CDR2 SNEGSKA (reference sequence). The CDR3 runs 15 residues. The V end was cut by 0 bases, the J end by 5 bases, with 17 bases between. The entry originates in a study of T-cell reconstitution after alpha-beta-depleted transplantation in children. Findings and limits, study-wide: Recipient T cells and thymic progenitors that survived gave rise to the high TCRbeta diversity observed at day 60 in some patients. Reports say that about two months after transplant, the alpha-beta T cells came out of several hundred graft clones that had expanded. After one year, T-cell counts and TCRbeta diversity mostly came from new T cells.

For TCRbeta, the library was prepared with unique molecular identifiers. MiXCR, applied by TCRdb to the PCR reads, yields one record per CDR3 protein. Among 250,000 to 300,000 distinct CDR3 sequences listed, approximately 7.3% were seen once. Source: peripheral blood, taken 360 days after TCRalphabeta/CD19-depleted stem cell transplant. The chain combines TRBV20-1 with TRBJ2-7, with a possible D match to TRBD2 (7 bases). The receptor was derived from a female patient aged 2-10 years who had a stem cell transplant for Fanconi anemia, so the T cells may come from the graft donor. The CDR3 DNA is TGCAGTGCTAGAGATCCTTTGAAGCGGGACAACGAGCAGTACTTC. Amino acid sequence: CSARDPLKRDNEQYF.